Described below is a single TCR beta chain sequence and its context. Its specificity is not known. The CDR3 extends over 14 amino acids. Germline V gives CDR1 MRHNA, CDR2 SNTAGT. The ends were cut back, 6 bases at V and 2 bases at J, with 12 bases in the middle. This sample is drawn from a study of cytomegalovirus exposure and HLA in healthy donors. Sequencing was performed with immunoSEQ multiplex PCR; in TCRdb, only in-frame clones are kept and a portion is missing. The sample has about 82,000 clones, just under 95% seen once. Study-level findings and limits: The authors confirmed in vitro that a few CMV-associated chains were specific for CMV antigens.

The sequence came from a man aged 18-30 years in good health and CMV-seronegative. Specimen: PBMCs. The chain is built from TRBV6-4 and TRBJ2-3, with D possibly being TRBD1 (6 bases). The CDR3, as DNA: TGTGCCAGCAGCCCGGACAGCTCCACAGATACGCAGTATTTT. It yields the protein CASSPDSSTDTQYF.